These T cell receptor beta chains were read from a single sample in a study of blood T cell repertoires in COVID-19. This table comes from immunoSEQ multiplex PCR, and its TCRdb copy is limited to in-frame clones, with some not included. This table holds about 59,000 clones, around 81% found once. Sequences were obtained from peripheral blood. These receptors originate from a woman of 80 years or more with acute or convalescent COVID-19. Each CDR3 is given with its conserved first and last residue. A D gene is named only where the DNA matches it firmly. The size of a clone is reported for some rows only, either as once, few or many, or as a class for expanded clones.

DNA | CDR3 | D | J | V | size
TGTGCCAGCAGTTTATTTGGCCAGGGGTTTGAAGCTTTCTTT | CASSLFGQGFEAFF | NA | TRBJ1-1 | TRBV28 | NA
TGTGCCAGCTCACGAGGAGCTAGCGGGAGTACTTCAGATACGCAGTATTTT | CASSRGASGSTSDTQYF | TRBD2 | TRBJ2-3 | TRBV18 | NA
TGTGCCACCAGCAAAGGGACTACTAGCACAGATACGCAGTATTTT | CATSKGTTSTDTQYF | TRBD2 | TRBJ2-3 | TRBV24-1 | few
TGTGCCAGCAGTAAAGCCGGGACTAGCGGGGGGGCTAGGTACGAGCAGTACTTC | CASSKAGTSGGARYEQYF | TRBD2 | TRBJ2-7 | TRBV6-1 | NA
TGTGCCAGCGCTGGGTCTGGAGGGCGCAATCAGCCCCAGCATTTT | CASAGSGGRNQPQHF | NA | TRBJ1-5 | TRBV6-5 | once
TGCGCCAGCAGCAACCCGGGAGCCGGTCCCCTCCACTTT | CASSNPGAGPLHF | NA | TRBJ1-6 | TRBV5-1 | NA
TGCAGCGCCAGCGGACAGGGGGGATATGGCTACACCTTC | CSASGQGGYGYTF | TRBD1 | TRBJ1-2 | TRBV29-1 | NA
TGTGCCAGCAGTGAAACCCGAGGGCGAACTAATGAAAAACTGTTTTTT | CASSETRGRTNEKLFF | NA | TRBJ1-4 | TRBV6-1 | NA
TGCGCCAGCAGCCCAGACCAGATAGGGACTAGCGGGGGGCTTACAGATACGCAGTATTTT | CASSPDQIGTSGGLTDTQYF | TRBD2 | TRBJ2-3 | TRBV4-3 | few
TGTGCCAGCATCAGGACACCGAACACTGAAGCTTTCTTT | CASIRTPNTEAFF | NA | TRBJ1-1 | TRBV27 | NA
TGTGCCAGCAGGCCGGGACAGGGGAGATCAAATCAGCCCCAGCATTTT | CASRPGQGRSNQPQHF | TRBD1 | TRBJ1-5 | TRBV27 | NA
TGTGCCAGCAGCTTAGGGGCACCGAGCTCCCTTCTCTGGGAGACCCAGTACTTC | CASSLGAPSSLLWETQYF | NA | TRBJ2-5 | TRBV7-8 | NA
TGTGCCAGCAGTTCAACTAGCACAGATACGCAGTATTTT | CASSSTSTDTQYF | NA | TRBJ2-3 | TRBV12-3/TRBV12-4 | NA
TGCAGCGTTGAAGATAGGGGGAGTGTTTATGGCTACACCTTC | CSVEDRGSVYGYTF | NA | TRBJ1-2 | TRBV29-1 | NA
TGCGCCAGCAGCTTAGGCGACAGGCTTTGGACAGATACGCAGTATTTT | CASSLGDRLWTDTQYF | NA | TRBJ2-3 | TRBV5-1 | once
TGTGCCAGCAGCGTCGGAGGGGGGGCCTGGCAGTACTTC | CASSVGGGAWQYF | NA | TRBJ2-7 | TRBV7-2 | NA
TGTGCCAGCAGGTTATACGACAGGGCCTACGAGCAGTACTTC | CASRLYDRAYEQYF | TRBD1 | TRBJ2-7 | TRBV11-2 | NA
TGTGCCAGCAGCCGGGACAGAGACTCTGGAAACACCATATATTTT | CASSRDRDSGNTIYF | TRBD1 | TRBJ1-3 | TRBV7-2 | NA
TGTGCCTGGATGCGGGAGGGACGATACGAGCAGTACTTC | CAWMREGRYEQYF | TRBD2 | TRBJ2-7 | TRBV30 | NA
TGTGCCAGCAGCCCTAGACAGGGGGCCTACAATGAGCAGTTCTTC | CASSPRQGAYNEQFF | TRBD1 | TRBJ2-1 | TRBV7-9 | NA
TGTGCCATCAGCTGGGCTAGCACCAGCACAGATACGCAGTATTTT | CAISWASTSTDTQYF | NA | TRBJ2-3 | TRBV10-3 | NA
TGTGCCAGCAGTTACTCTGCGCGGGGGGGCCTGGAGACCCAGTACTTC | CASSYSARGGLETQYF | TRBD2 | TRBJ2-5 | TRBV6-2/TRBV6-3 | NA
TGCGCCAGCAGTCCGGACAGTTACGAGCAGTACTTC | CASSPDSYEQYF | NA | TRBJ2-7 | TRBV10-1 | NA
TGTGCCAGCAGCCAAGGGACTAGCGGGATAGAGACCCAGTACTTC | CASSQGTSGIETQYF | TRBD2 | TRBJ2-5 | TRBV3-1/TRBV3-2 | NA
TGTGCCAGCAGCTTACGGGACAGGTGGTACGAGCAGTACTTC | CASSLRDRWYEQYF | TRBD1 | TRBJ2-7 | TRBV7-9 | NA
TGTGCCTGGGAGGGACTCGACAGAAAAGCTTTCTTT | CAWEGLDRKAFF | NA | TRBJ1-1 | TRBV30 | once
TGTGCCAGCAGTATAGATTCCGACTATGGCTACACCTTC | CASSIDSDYGYTF | NA | TRBJ1-2 | TRBV12-3/TRBV12-4 | once
TGTGCCAGCTTTGGGACTAGAACAGATACGCAGTATTTT | CASFGTRTDTQYF | TRBD2 | TRBJ2-3 | TRBV18 | NA
TGTGCCAGCAGCGAGGAAACAGGGTTTGGCGAGCAGTACTTC | CASSEETGFGEQYF | NA | TRBJ2-7 | TRBV9 | NA
TGTGCCAGCAGGACGGCGGGCTCCTACAATGAGCAGTTCTTC | CASRTAGSYNEQFF | NA | TRBJ2-1 | TRBV27 | NA
TGTGCCAGCAGTGAGTCGGGGAACTATGGCTACACCTTC | CASSESGNYGYTF | NA | TRBJ1-2 | TRBV6-4 | NA
TGTGCCAGTAGTAGGACAGGGGGGAACAATCAGCCCCAGCATTTT | CASSRTGGNNQPQHF | TRBD1 | TRBJ1-5 | TRBV19 | NA
TGTGCCAGCAGCTTACCCCTGGGCGATGAAAAACTGTTTTTT | CASSLPLGDEKLFF | NA | TRBJ1-4 | TRBV11-2 | NA
TGTGCCAGCAGTTACGCGGGCAGGAACACTGAAGCTTTCTTT | CASSYAGRNTEAFF | NA | TRBJ1-1 | TRBV6-2/TRBV6-3 | NA
TGTGCCAGCAGCCCATCTGACGCGGTGGAGACCCAGTACTTC | CASSPSDAVETQYF | NA | TRBJ2-5 | TRBV7-2 | NA
TGTGCCAGCTCACCACCGACACTCCTCTACGAGCAGTACTTC | CASSPPTLLYEQYF | NA | TRBJ2-7 | TRBV18 | NA
TGCGCCAGCAGCTCCGACACGCTTGGCTACACCTTC | CASSSDTLGYTF | NA | TRBJ1-2 | TRBV5-1 | NA
TGCGCCAGCAGCCTCTTCCCTGACAGATTTAATGAAAAACTGTTTTTT | CASSLFPDRFNEKLFF | NA | TRBJ1-4 | TRBV4-1 | NA
TGTGCCTTCAGGGGCGAATATAATCAGCCCCAGCATTTT | CAFRGEYNQPQHF | NA | TRBJ1-5 | TRBV30 | NA
TGTGCCAGCAGCCTTGGGCAGGGGAGCTCCTACGAGCAGTACTTC | CASSLGQGSSYEQYF | NA | TRBJ2-7 | TRBV3-1/TRBV3-2 | NA
TGTGCCAGCAGTGATCTTAGCGGGAGGGGCTCCTACAATGAGCAGTTCTTC | CASSDLSGRGSYNEQFF | TRBD2 | TRBJ2-1 | TRBV6-1 | NA
TGTGCCAGCAGATTTGGGGGGGCGGCCTCTCGCACAGATACGCAGTATTTT | CASRFGGAASRTDTQYF | NA | TRBJ2-3 | TRBV5-4 | NA
TGTGCCAGCATGGGACAGGGGTCCTACGAGCAGTACTTC | CASMGQGSYEQYF | TRBD1 | TRBJ2-7 | TRBV27 | once
TGTGCCAGCAGTCCGCATCAGGCCGACTATGGCTACACCTTC | CASSPHQADYGYTF | NA | TRBJ1-2 | TRBV28 | medium-sized
TGCGCCAGCAGTCCGAGGGCATTCTACACCTTC | CASSPRAFYTF | NA | TRBJ1-2 | TRBV23-1 | NA
TGCGCCAGTACGGGACAGCCTAACTATGGCTACACCTTC | CASTGQPNYGYTF | TRBD1 | TRBJ1-2 | TRBV5-1 | NA
TGTGCCAGCAGTGAAGCTAGCGGGGGGGCCGGGGAGCTGTTTTTT | CASSEASGGAGELFF | TRBD2 | TRBJ2-2 | TRBV6-1 | NA
TGTGCCAGCAGCTTAGCCTTATCCCACAATGAGCAGTTCTTC | CASSLALSHNEQFF | NA | TRBJ2-1 | TRBV2 | NA
TGTGCCAGCAGTGATGCTGGCAGTTATAACACTGAAGCTTTCTTT | CASSDAGSYNTEAFF | NA | TRBJ1-1 | TRBV6-1 | NA
TGTGCCAGCAGCTCACGGGACAGGCCGGGCTACACCTTC | CASSSRDRPGYTF | TRBD1 | TRBJ1-2 | TRBV11-2 | NA
TGTGCCAGCAGCAAGGACGGGACTTTCTCCTACGAGCAGTACTTC | CASSKDGTFSYEQYF | NA | TRBJ2-7 | TRBV13 | NA